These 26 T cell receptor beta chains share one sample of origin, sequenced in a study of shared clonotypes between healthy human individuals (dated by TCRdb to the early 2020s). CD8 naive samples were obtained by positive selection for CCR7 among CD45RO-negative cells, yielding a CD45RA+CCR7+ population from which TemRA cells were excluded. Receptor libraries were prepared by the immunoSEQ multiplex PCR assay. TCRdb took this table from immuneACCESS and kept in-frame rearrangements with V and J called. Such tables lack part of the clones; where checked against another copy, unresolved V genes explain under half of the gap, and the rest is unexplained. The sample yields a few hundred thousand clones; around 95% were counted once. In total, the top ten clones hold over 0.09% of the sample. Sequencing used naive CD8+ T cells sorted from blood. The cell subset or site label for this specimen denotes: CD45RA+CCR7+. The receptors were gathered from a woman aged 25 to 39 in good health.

CDR3 loop: CASSIRANYGYTF. DNA for the CDR3: TGTGCCAGCAGTATAAGGGCTAACTATGGCTACACCTTC. J is TRBJ1-2 and V is TRBV6-5; no clear D gene. Per germline, CDR1 MNHEY and CDR2 SVGAGI. V gave up 5 bases and J gave up 0 bases, with 7 bases separating them. The CDR3 has 13 amino acids.

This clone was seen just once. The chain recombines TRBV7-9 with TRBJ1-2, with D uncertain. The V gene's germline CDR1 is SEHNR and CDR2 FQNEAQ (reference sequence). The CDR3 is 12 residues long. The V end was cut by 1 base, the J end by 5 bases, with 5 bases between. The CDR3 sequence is CASSLESYGYTF. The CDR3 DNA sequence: TGTGCCAGCAGCTTAGAGAGTTATGGCTACACCTTC.

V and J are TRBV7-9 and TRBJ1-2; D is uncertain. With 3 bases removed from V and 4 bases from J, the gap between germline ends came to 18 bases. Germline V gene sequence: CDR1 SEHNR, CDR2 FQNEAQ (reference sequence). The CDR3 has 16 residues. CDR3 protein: CASSLVESVQLYGYTF. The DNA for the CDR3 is TGTGCCAGCAGCTTGGTCGAGTCGGTCCAGCTCTATGGCTACACCTTC.

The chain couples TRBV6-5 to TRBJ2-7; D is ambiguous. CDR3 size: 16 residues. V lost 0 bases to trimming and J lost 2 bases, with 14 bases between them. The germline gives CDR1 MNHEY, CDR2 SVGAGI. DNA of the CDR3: TGTGCCAGCAGTTACTCGATAGGTCAGAAGACCTACGAGCAGTACTTC. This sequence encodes CASSYSIGQKTYEQYF.

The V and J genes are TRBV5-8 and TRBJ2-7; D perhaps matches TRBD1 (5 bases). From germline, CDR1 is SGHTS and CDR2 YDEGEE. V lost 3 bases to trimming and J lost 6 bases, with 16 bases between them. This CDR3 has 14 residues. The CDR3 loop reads CASSSGIGVGEQYF. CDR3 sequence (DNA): TGTGCCAGCAGCTCCGGAATAGGGGTAGGCGAGCAGTACTTC.

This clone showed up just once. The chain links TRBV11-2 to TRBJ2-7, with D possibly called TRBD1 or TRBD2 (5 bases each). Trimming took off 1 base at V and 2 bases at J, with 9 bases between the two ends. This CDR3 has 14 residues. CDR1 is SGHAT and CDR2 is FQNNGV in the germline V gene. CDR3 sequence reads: CASSLGGFPYEQYF. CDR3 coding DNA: TGTGCCAGCAGCTTAGGGGGGTTCCCCTACGAGCAGTACTTC.

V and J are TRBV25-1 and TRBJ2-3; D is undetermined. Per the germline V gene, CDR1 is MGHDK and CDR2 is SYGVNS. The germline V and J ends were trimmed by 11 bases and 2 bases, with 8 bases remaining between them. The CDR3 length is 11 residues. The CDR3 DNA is TGTGCCGGGTCCCACACAGATACGCAGTATTTT. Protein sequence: CAGSHTDTQYF.

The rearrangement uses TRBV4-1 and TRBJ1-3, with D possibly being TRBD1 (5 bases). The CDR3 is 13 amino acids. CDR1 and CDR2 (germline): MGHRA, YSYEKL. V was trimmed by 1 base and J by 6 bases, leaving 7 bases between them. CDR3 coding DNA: TGCGCCAGCAGCCAAGCAGGGTCAAACACCATATATTTT. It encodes CASSQAGSNTIYF.

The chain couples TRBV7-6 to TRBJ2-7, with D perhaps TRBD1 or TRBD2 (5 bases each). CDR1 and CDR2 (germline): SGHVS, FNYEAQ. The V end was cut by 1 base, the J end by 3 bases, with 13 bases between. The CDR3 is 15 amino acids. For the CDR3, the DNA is TGTGCCAGCAGCTTAGGGTCCGGGGCCAACTACGAGCAGTACTTC. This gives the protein CASSLGSGANYEQYF.

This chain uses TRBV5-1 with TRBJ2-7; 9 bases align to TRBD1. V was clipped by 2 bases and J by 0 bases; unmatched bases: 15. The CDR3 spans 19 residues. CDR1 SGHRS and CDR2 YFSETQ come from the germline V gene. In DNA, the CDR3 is TGCGCCAGCAGCTTTTCTAGATCCGACGGACAGGGGAGCTCCTACGAGCAGTACTTC. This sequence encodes CASSFSRSDGQGSSYEQYF. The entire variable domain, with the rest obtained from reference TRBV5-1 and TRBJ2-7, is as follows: KAGVTQTPRYLIKTRGQQVTLSCSPISGHRSVSWYQQTPGQGLQFLFEYFSETQRNKGNFPGRFSGRQFSNSRSEMNVSTLELGDSALYLCASSFSRSDGQGSSYEQYFGPGTRLTVT.

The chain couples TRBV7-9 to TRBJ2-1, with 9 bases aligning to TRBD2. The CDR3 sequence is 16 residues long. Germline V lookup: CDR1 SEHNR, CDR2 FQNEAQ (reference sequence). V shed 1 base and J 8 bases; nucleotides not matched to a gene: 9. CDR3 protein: CASSLGGGRGSDEQFF. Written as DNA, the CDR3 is TGTGCCAGCAGCTTAGGAGGCGGGAGGGGATCCGATGAGCAGTTCTTC.

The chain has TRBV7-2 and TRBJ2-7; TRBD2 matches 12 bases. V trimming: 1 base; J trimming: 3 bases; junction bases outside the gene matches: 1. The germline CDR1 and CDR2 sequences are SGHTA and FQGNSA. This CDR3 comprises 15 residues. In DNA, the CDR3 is TGTGCCAGCAGCTTAGGACTAGCGGGAGACTACGAGCAGTACTTC. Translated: CASSLGLAGDYEQYF.

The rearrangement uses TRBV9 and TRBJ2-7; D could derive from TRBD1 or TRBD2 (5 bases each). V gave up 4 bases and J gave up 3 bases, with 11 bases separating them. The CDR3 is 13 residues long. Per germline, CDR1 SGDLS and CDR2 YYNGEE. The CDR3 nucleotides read TGTGCCAGCAGCCCTGGGGGAAGCTACGAGCAGTACTTC. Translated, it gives CASSPGGSYEQYF.

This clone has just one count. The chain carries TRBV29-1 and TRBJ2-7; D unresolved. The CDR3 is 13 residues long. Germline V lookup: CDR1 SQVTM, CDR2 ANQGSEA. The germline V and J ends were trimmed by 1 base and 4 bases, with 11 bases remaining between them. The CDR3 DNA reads TGCAGCGTTGAAGGGGTCCACTCTTACGAGCAGTACTTC. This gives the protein CSVEGVHSYEQYF.

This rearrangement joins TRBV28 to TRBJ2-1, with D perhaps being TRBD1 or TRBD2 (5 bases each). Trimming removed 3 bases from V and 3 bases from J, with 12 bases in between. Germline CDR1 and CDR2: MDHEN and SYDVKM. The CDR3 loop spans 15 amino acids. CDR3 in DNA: TGTGCCAGCAGTTTGTACGGGACGAGCTACAATGAGCAGTTCTTC. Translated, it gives CASSLYGTSYNEQFF.

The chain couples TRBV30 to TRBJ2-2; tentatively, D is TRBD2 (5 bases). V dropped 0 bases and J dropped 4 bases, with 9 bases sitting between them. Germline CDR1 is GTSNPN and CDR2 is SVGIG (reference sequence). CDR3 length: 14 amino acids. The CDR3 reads CAWSVLGATGELFF. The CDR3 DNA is TGTGCCTGGAGTGTACTAGGCGCCACCGGGGAGCTGTTTTTT. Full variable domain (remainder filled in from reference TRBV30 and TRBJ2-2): SQTIHQWPATLVQPVGSPLSLECTVEGTSNPNLYWYRQAAGRGLQLLFYSVGIGQISSEVPQNLSASRPQDRQFILSSKKLLLSDSGFYLCAWSVLGATGELFFGEGSRLTVL.

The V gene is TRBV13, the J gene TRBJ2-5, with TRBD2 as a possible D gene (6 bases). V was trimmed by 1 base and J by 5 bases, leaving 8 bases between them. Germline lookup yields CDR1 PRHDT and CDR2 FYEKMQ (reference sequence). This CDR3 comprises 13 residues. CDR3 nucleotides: TGTGCCAGCAGCTTAGAAGGGAGGGAGACCCAGTACTTC. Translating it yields CASSLEGRETQYF.

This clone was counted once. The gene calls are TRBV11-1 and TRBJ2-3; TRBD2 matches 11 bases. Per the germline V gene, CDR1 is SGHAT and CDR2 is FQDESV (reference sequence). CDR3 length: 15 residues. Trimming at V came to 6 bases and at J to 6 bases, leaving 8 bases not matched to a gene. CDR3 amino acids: CASSPTSGSLDTQYF. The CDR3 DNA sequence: TGTGCCAGCAGTCCTACTAGCGGGAGTCTTGATACGCAGTATTTT.

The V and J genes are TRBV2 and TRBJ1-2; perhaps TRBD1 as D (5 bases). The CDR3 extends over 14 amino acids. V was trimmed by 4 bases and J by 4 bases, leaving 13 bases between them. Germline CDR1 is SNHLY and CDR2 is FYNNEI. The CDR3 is CASSVRDGGYGYTF. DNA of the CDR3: TGTGCCAGCAGTGTTAGGGATGGGGGCTATGGCTACACCTTC.

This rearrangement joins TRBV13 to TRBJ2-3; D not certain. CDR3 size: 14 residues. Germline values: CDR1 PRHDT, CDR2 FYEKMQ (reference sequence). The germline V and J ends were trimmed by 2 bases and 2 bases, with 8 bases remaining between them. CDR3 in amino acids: CASSLQSDTDTQYF. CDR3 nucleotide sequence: TGTGCCAGCAGCTTACAGTCGGACACAGATACGCAGTATTTT.

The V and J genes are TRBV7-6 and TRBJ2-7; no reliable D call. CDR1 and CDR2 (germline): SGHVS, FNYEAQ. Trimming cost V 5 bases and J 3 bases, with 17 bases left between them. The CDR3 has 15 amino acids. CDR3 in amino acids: CASSPIPEPHYEQYF. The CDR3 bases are TGTGCCAGCAGCCCCATTCCGGAACCGCACTACGAGCAGTACTTC.

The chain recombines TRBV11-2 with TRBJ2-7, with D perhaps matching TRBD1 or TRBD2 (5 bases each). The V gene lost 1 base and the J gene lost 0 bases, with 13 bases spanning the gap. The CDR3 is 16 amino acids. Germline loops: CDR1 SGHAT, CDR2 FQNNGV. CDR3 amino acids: CASSLVSGTSSYEQYF. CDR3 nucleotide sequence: TGTGCCAGCAGCTTAGTTTCCGGGACCAGCTCCTACGAGCAGTACTTC.

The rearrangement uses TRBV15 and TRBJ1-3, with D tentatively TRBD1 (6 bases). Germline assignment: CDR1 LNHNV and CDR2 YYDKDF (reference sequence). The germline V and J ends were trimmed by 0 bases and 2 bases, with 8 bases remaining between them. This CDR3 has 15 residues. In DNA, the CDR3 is TGTGCCACCAGCAGAGATGGGGGGCCTGGAAACACCATATATTTT. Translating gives CATSRDGGPGNTIYF.

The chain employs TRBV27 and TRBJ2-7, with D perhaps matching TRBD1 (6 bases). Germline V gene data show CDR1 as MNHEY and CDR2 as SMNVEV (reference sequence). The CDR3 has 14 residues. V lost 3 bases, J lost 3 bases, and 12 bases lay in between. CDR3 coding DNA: TGTGCCAGCAGTTTCCGGACAGCGTACTACGAGCAGTACTTC. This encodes CASSFRTAYYEQYF.

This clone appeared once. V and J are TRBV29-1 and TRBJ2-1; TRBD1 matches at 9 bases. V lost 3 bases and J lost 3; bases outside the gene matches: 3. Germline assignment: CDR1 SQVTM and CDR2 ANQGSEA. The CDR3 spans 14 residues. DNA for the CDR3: TGCAGCGTTGAGGGACAGGGCCTCTACAATGAGCAGTTCTTC. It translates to CSVEGQGLYNEQFF.

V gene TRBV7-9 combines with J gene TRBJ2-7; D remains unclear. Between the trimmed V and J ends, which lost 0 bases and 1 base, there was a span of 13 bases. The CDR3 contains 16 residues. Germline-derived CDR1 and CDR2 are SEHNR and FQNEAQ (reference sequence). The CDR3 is CASSLASLDRSYEQYF. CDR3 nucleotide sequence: TGTGCCAGCAGCTTAGCGAGTCTCGATAGATCCTACGAGCAGTACTTC.